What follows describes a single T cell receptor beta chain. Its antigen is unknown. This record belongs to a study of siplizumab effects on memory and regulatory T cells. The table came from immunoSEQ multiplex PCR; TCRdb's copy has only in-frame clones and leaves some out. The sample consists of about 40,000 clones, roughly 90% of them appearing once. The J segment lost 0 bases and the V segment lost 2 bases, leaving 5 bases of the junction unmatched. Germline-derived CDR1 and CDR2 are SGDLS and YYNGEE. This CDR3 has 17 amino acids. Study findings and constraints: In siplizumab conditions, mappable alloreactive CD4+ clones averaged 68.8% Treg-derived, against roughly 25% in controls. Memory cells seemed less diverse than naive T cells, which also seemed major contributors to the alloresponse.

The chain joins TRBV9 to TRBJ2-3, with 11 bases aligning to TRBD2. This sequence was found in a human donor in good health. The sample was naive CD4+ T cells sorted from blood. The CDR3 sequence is CASSVRLAGFSTDTQYF. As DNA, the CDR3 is TGTGCCAGCAGCGTTAGACTAGCGGGGTTTAGCACAGATACGCAGTATTTT.